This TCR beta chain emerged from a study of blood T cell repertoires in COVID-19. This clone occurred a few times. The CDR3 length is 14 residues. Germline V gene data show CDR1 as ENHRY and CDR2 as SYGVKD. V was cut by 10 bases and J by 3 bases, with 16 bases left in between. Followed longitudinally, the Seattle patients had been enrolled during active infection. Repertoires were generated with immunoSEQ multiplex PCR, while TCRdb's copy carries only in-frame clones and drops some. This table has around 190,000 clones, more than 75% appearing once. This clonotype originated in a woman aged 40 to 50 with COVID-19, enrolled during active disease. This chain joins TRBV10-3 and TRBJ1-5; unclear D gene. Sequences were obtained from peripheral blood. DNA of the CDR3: TGTGCCACCCGGGCGGGCAGGAACAATCAGCCCCAGCATTTT. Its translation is CATRAGRNNQPQHF.